The 6 T cell receptor beta chains below come from one sample, sequenced in a study of blood T cell repertoires in COVID-19. TCRdb's table, derived via immunoSEQ multiplex PCR, lists solely in-frame clones and lacks some. The data contain 180,000 or so clones, roughly 76% of them singletons. The sequencing input was peripheral blood. The source of these receptors is a woman aged 40-49 years with COVID-19, enrolled during active disease.

This chain joins TRBV2 and TRBJ1-1; D gene unclear. CDR1 is SNHLY and CDR2 is FYNNEI in the germline V gene. Trimming shortened V by 4 bases and J by 0 bases, and 6 bases separated the two germline ends. The CDR3 runs 13 residues. The CDR3 nucleotides are TGTGCCAGCAGTGCCACAGTGAACACTGAAGCTTTCTTT. The encoded protein is CASSATVNTEAFF.

V and J are TRBV30 and TRBJ2-7; 10 bases line up with TRBD2. Trimming at V came to 4 bases and at J to 6 bases, leaving 9 bases not matched to a gene. In germline, CDR1 is GTSNPN, CDR2 SVGIG (reference sequence). The CDR3 sequence is 14 residues long. CDR3 protein: CAWTSQAGGREQYF. CDR3 sequence (DNA): TGTGCCTGGACCTCCCAAGCGGGAGGGCGCGAGCAGTACTTC.

The chain combines TRBV4-2 with TRBJ1-3; 7 bases agree with TRBD1. The CDR3 runs 18 residues. Per germline, CDR1 LGHNA and CDR2 YNFKEQ. The V and J ends lost 1 base and 5 bases, in that order; junction bases with no gene match: 14. CDR3 DNA: TGTGCCAGCAGCCAAGTGAGGGAACGCCGGGACAGCCGAAACACCATATATTTT. Amino acid sequence: CASSQVRERRDSRNTIYF.

The chain combines TRBV6-1 with TRBJ2-7; 8 nucleotides match TRBD2. This CDR3 is 14 amino acids long. The V gene end was trimmed by 2 bases and the J gene end by 4 bases; junction bases not matched to a gene: 4. Germline V gene sequence: CDR1 MNHNS, CDR2 SASEGT. The CDR3 loop reads CASSEIGGGYEQYV. CDR3 nucleotides: TGTGCCAGCAGTGAAATCGGGGGGGGTTACGAGCAGTACGTC.

This clone was picked up a small number of times. The genes are TRBV2 and TRBJ2-7, with 9 bases lining up with TRBD2. V gave up 6 bases and J gave up 3 bases; unmatched junction bases: 3. This CDR3 is built from 13 residues. CDR1 is SNHLY and CDR2 is FYNNEI in the germline V gene. CDR3 in DNA: TGTGCCAGCAGCCTGACTAGCGGCTACGAGCAGTACTTC. Amino acid sequence: CASSLTSGYEQYF.

The V and J genes are TRBV28 and TRBJ2-3, with 8 bases lining up with TRBD2. Germline CDR1 and CDR2: MDHEN and SYDVKM. The trim removed 6 bases at V and 8 bases at J, leaving 16 bases unmatched. The CDR3 has 16 residues. The CDR3 DNA reads TGTGCCAGCAGCCTCCTTGGAGCGGGGGAACAGGGTACGCAGTATTTT. This encodes CASSLLGAGEQGTQYF.